This T cell receptor (beta chain) was found in a study of CD8+CD57+ T cells in acquired aplastic anemia. Template material for TCR beta VDJ and CDR3 profiling consisted of genomic DNA. A single record per CDR3 protein comes from TCRdb applying MiXCR to the reads. Here the sample spans about 160,000 distinct CDR3 sequences, approximately 40% being singletons. Germline-derived CDR1 and CDR2 are SGHTS and YDEGEE. Trimming took 6 bases from V and 9 from J, leaving 10 bases between them. The CDR3 runs 12 residues. The chain uses TRBV5-8 and TRBJ1-6, with D unclear. The material sequenced was sorted CD4+, CD8+, or CD8+CD57+ T cells (not recorded which) from PBMCs. The sequence was obtained from a human donor in good health. This CDR3 is CASTLPVSPLHF. The CDR3 DNA sequence: TGTGCCAGCACCTTACCGGTTTCACCCCTCCACTTT.